This T cell receptor beta chain derives from a study of T cell changes during pregnancy in multiple sclerosis (dated by TCRdb to 2018 to 2020). At the level of the whole study: The study examined how the T cell repertoire changed over the course of pregnancy in women with multiple sclerosis.

Library generation was performed with the immunoSEQ multiplex PCR assay. This is the immuneACCESS table as TCRdb keeps it, with only in-frame sequences that have V and J called. A part of the clones is gone; compared with another copy, unresolved V genes explain less than half, and the rest is unexplained. Counted in this sample were over 90,000 clones; about nine tenths of them appeared once. The ten largest clones capture just over 0.75% of the sample. Note on this clone: It has no known antigen specificity. Within one base of it there is no much larger clone, and no base qualities were kept.

The CDR3 runs 14 amino acids, cysteine and phenylalanine included. Left in the record is the CDR3 DNA by itself, 42 bases read in frame from the first base. The junction shows trimming of 7 bases on V and 0 bases on J, plus 10 bases between the germline ends. Based on the germline V gene, the CDR1 and CDR2 sequences are MDHEN and SYDVKM. The source was peripheral blood, collected in the second trimester of pregnancy. The sequence was obtained from a female donor in good health, enrolled as a control in a pregnancy study. The sequence links TRBV28 to TRBJ1-5; TRBD1 could be the D gene, as 6 bases match. For the CDR3, the sequence is CASTLGGSNQPQHF. The nucleotides are TGTGCCAGCACTCTAGGGGGTAGCAATCAGCCCCAGCATTTT. Outside the CDR3, residues come from the reference TRBV28 and TRBJ1-5 proteins, so the full variable domain is: DVKVTQSSRYLVKRTGEKVFLECVQDMDHENMFWYRQDPGLGLRLIYFSYDVKMKEKGDIPEGYSVSREKKERFSLILESASTNQTSMYLCASTLGGSNQPQHFGDGTRLSIL.